This entry lists 26 T cell receptor beta chains sequenced from one sample in a study of T-cell reconstitution after alpha-beta-depleted transplantation in children (TCRdb year 2016). The library was built by means of PCR. The instrument given in TCRdb is Illumina HiSeq 2500. Molecular barcoding was employed in the preparation of TCR libraries, with unique molecular identifiers being used to normalize TCRbeta repertoire quantification. TCRdb itself trimmed the public reads at Q25 with fastp, ran MiXCR and retained productive beta chains. Records with the same CDR3 protein are collapsed into one entry carrying the most frequent genes and DNA. In all, the sample holds 70,000 to 95,000 distinct CDR3 sequences, and around 15% of those were seen once. The top ten hold about 20% of the sample. The treatment or condition tag for this specimen amounts to: allogeneic hematopoietic cell transplantation with graft depleted of TCRalphabeta T cells and CD19 B cells.

Sequenced material: PBMCs, mostly from graft donor cells, taken 180 days after TCRalphabeta/CD19-depleted stem cell transplant. The receptor source for this set is a male patient aged 2-15 years who had a stem cell transplant for acute lymphoblastic leukemia, so the T cells may come from the graft donor.

As regards this clonotype: Likely a read error: the CDR3 ends without its conserved phenylalanine or tryptophan. The rearrangement links TRBV10-3 to TRBJ2-5; 9 bases are shared with TRBD2. From germline, CDR1 is ENHRY and CDR2 SYGVKD. V gave up 0 bases and J gave up 3 bases; unmatched junction bases: 2. This CDR3 contains 15 residues. The CDR3 bases are TGTGCCATCAGTGAGTCGGAGCGGGGGGAAGAGACCCAGTACTGC. Translation: CAISESERGEETQYC.

This clonotype was picked up a small number of times. This chain links TRBV3-1 with TRBJ2-7; no reliable D call. This CDR3 is 12 amino acids long. V was clipped by 1 base and J by 9 bases, with 10 bases between them. Germline V lookup: CDR1 LGHDT, CDR2 YNNKEL (reference sequence). CDR3 nucleotide sequence: TGTGCCAGCAGCCAAGGGCTCCCCGGGCAGTACTTC. It yields the protein CASSQGLPGQYF.

This clonotype came up many times. The chain recombines TRBV20-1 with TRBJ1-1; possibly TRBD1 for D (5 bases). V was shortened by 2 bases and J by 0 bases, with 7 bases between the two germline ends. The CDR3 is made up of 13 amino acids. The germline V gene has CDR1 DFQATT and CDR2 SNEGSKA (reference sequence). CDR3 residues: CSARRGMNTEAFF. In DNA form, the CDR3 reads TGCAGTGCTAGAAGGGGAATGAACACTGAAGCTTTCTTT.

This rearrangement joins TRBV20-1 to TRBJ2-3; TRBD1 matches at 7 bases. Per the germline V gene, CDR1 is DFQATT and CDR2 is SNEGSKA (reference sequence). Losses at the gene ends were 3 bases for V and 4 bases for J; bases not matched to a gene: 4. This CDR3 has 13 amino acids. The CDR3 is CSASADRADTQYF. The CDR3 DNA reads TGCAGTGCTAGCGCAGACAGGGCAGATACGCAGTATTTT.

The CDR3 protein is CSAPPRATYEQYF. CDR3 nucleotide sequence: TGCAGTGCTCCCCCCAGGGCAACATACGAGCAGTACTTC. This sequence joins TRBV20-1 and TRBJ2-7; possibly TRBD1 for D (5 bases). The CDR3 covers 13 residues. V lost 5 bases, J lost 4 bases, and 15 bases lay in between. Germline V gives CDR1 DFQATT, CDR2 SNEGSKA (reference sequence).

The V call is TRBV6-1, the J call TRBJ1-1, with D unclear. Germline lookup yields CDR1 MNHNS and CDR2 SASEGT. CDR3 size: 15 residues. The germline V and J ends were trimmed by 6 bases and 0 bases, with 14 bases remaining between them. The CDR3 DNA follows: TGTGCCAGCAGCCGCTTGGGGAGGGTGAACACTGAAGCTTTCTTT. Translation: CASSRLGRVNTEAFF.

This clonotype was seen a few times. Written as DNA, the CDR3 is TGCAGTGCCGACAGGGGGCACCAAGAGACCCAGTACTTC. Protein sequence: CSADRGHQETQYF. The gene calls are TRBV20-1 and TRBJ2-5; 10 nucleotides agree with TRBD1. Germline CDR1 reads DFQATT; CDR2 reads SNEGSKA (reference sequence). Losses at the gene ends were 6 bases for V and 0 bases for J; bases not matched to a gene: 1. The CDR3 runs 13 residues.

A single count supports this clonotype. This may come from a read error, since a much larger clone is one base off. J is TRBJ2-7 and V is TRBV5-1; D ambiguous. The CDR3 extends over 14 amino acids. CDR1 is SGHRS, CDR2 YFSETQ, per germline. Trimming cost V 7 bases and J 4 bases, with 18 bases left between them. The CDR3 nucleotides are TGCGCCAGCGGGAACCCAGCATGGCCTTACGAGCAGTACTTC. Its protein is CASGNPAWPYEQYF.

This clonotype was counted at least ten times. The chain is built from TRBV28 and TRBJ1-6; D perhaps matches TRBD1 (5 bases). The CDR3 length is 11 residues. Trimming left V 6 bases short and J 9 bases short, with 6 bases between. The germline CDR1 and CDR2 sequences are MDHEN and SYDVKM. CDR3 nucleotides: TGTGCCAGCAGCAGGGTTTCACCCCTCCACTTT. Protein product: CASSRVSPLHF.

This clonotype has a handful of counts. This sequence joins TRBV20-1 and TRBJ1-3; possibly TRBD1 for D (5 bases). Germline CDR1 and CDR2: DFQATT and SNEGSKA (reference sequence). V was clipped by 0 bases and J by 2 bases, with 8 bases between them. The CDR3 has 14 residues. CDR3 sequence reads: CSAREWGAGNTIYF. The DNA of the CDR3 is TGCAGTGCTAGAGAATGGGGGGCTGGAAACACCATATATTTT.

The chain has TRBV10-3 and TRBJ2-7; TRBD1 aligns across 10 bases. The CDR3 loop spans 15 amino acids. Germline assignment: CDR1 ENHRY and CDR2 SYGVKD. V gave up 6 bases and J gave up 4 bases; unmatched junction bases: 9. Written as DNA, the CDR3 is TGTGCCATCAGCCACCGGGACAGGGGCTTATACGAGCAGTACTTC. Translation: CAISHRDRGLYEQYF.

This clonotype turned up a few times. The chain combines TRBV7-6 with TRBJ2-2; D might be TRBD1 (5 bases). Germline V gene data show CDR1 as SGHVS and CDR2 as FNYEAQ. The CDR3 is made up of 15 amino acids. Deletions cut 5 bases from V and 6 bases from J, with 16 bases between. As DNA, the CDR3 is TGTGCCAGCAGCCTTGGACACCAAGAGTCCGGGGAGCTGTTTTTT. Translating it yields CASSLGHQESGELFF.

At least ten counts were recorded for this clonotype. This rearrangement joins TRBV5-6 to TRBJ2-3, with D possibly called TRBD1 or TRBD2 (6 bases each). The CDR3 is 16 amino acids. Germline loops: CDR1 SGHDT, CDR2 YYEEEE. Trimming left V 1 base short and J 2 bases short, with 14 bases between. The CDR3 nucleotides read TGTGCCAGCAGCTTGTACACGGGGGCCCTCACAGATACGCAGTATTTT. It specifies CASSLYTGALTDTQYF. Filled out from reference TRBV5-6 and TRBJ2-3, the complete variable domain reads DAGVTQSPTHLIKTRGQQVTLRCSPKSGHDTVSWYQQALGQGPQFIFQYYEEEERQRGNFPDRFSGHQFPNYSSELNVNALLLGDSALYLCASSLYTGALTDTQYFGPGTRLTVL.

There are many counts of this clonotype. The J gene is TRBJ2-3, the V gene TRBV12-3 or TRBV12-4; D remains unclear. V gave up 3 bases and J gave up 4 bases, with 8 bases separating them. CDR3 length: 13 residues. CDR3 nucleotide sequence: TGTGCCAGCAGTTTGGAAGCTCCAGATACGCAGTATTTT. Protein: CASSLEAPDTQYF.

J is TRBJ1-2 and V is TRBV5-8; D unclear. V lost 0 bases and J lost 1, with 10 bases in between. The CDR3 extends over 15 amino acids. The germline V gene encodes CDR1 SGHTS and CDR2 YDEGEE. For the CDR3, the DNA is TGTGCCAGCAGCTTGGGGTCCGTGGTTAACTATGGCTACACCTTC. Residues: CASSLGSVVNYGYTF.

This chain connects TRBV7-2 to TRBJ1-5; D is uncertain. This CDR3 region has 15 residues. The V gene lost 4 bases and the J gene lost 0 bases, with 10 bases spanning the gap. CDR1 and CDR2 (germline): SGHTA, FQGNSA. Here the CDR3 DNA reads TGTGCCAGCAGCTCTAGTGGGCATAGCAATCAGCCCCAGCATTTT. Translation gives CASSSSGHSNQPQHF.

This clonotype was counted only a few times. This chain links TRBV11-2 with TRBJ2-1; D possibly uses TRBD1 or TRBD2 (7 bases each). Germline V gene data show CDR1 as SGHAT and CDR2 as FQNNGV. This CDR3 is 17 amino acids long. Trimming took off 0 bases at V and 4 bases at J, with 16 bases between the two ends. The CDR3 nucleotides are TGTGCCAGCAGCTTAGAACCCAGGGGGAGGGCTTACAATGAGCAGTTCTTC. Its translation is CASSLEPRGRAYNEQFF.

This clonotype was seen a few times. This chain links TRBV3-1 with TRBJ2-5; 8 bases agree with TRBD1. V was clipped by 4 bases and J by 5 bases; unmatched bases: 3. This CDR3 comprises 13 residues. Germline lookup yields CDR1 LGHDT and CDR2 YNNKEL (reference sequence). CDR3 coding DNA: TGTGCCAGCAGCCCCCGGGACAGGGAGACCCAGTACTTC. The encoded protein is CASSPRDRETQYF.

In its sample, this clonotype was seen many times. The chain employs TRBV20-1 and TRBJ2-7; no clear D. Germline V lookup: CDR1 DFQATT, CDR2 SNEGSKA (reference sequence). This CDR3 has 14 amino acids. The V end lost 0 bases, the J end lost 2 bases, and 11 bases lay between the germline ends. Here the CDR3 reads CSARDSGTAYEQYF. As DNA, the CDR3 is TGCAGTGCTAGAGATTCAGGCACTGCCTACGAGCAGTACTTC.

This clonotype was seen more than once but under ten times. The rearrangement links TRBV27 to TRBJ1-2; D unclear. The V and J ends lost 0 bases and 5 bases respectively, with 13 bases between them. CDR1 MNHEY and CDR2 SMNVEV come from the germline V gene (reference sequence). The CDR3 loop spans 15 amino acids. The CDR3 loop reads CASSLSVREGYGYTF. The CDR3 DNA is TGTGCCAGCAGTTTATCTGTCAGAGAAGGGTATGGCTACACCTTC.

This clonotype appeared a few times. The V gene is TRBV20-1, the J gene TRBJ2-2; D perhaps matches TRBD1 (5 bases). Trimming cost V 5 bases and J 6 bases, with 13 bases left between them. Germline-derived CDR1 and CDR2 are DFQATT and SNEGSKA (reference sequence). CDR3 length: 13 residues. Here the CDR3 reads CSARQTPAGELFF. CDR3 in DNA: TGCAGTGCTCGACAGACCCCCGCCGGGGAGCTGTTTTTT.

This clonotype was recorded at least ten times. The rearrangement links TRBV29-1 to TRBJ1-3; D ambiguous. The V end was cut by 4 bases, the J end by 0 bases, with 4 bases between. The CDR3 has 12 amino acids. The germline V gene has CDR1 SQVTM and CDR2 ANQGSEA. CDR3 DNA sequence: TGCAGCGTTGGGACCTCTGGAAACACCATATATTTT. It yields the protein CSVGTSGNTIYF.

The chain joins TRBV20-1 to TRBJ2-3; TRBD1 or TRBD2 may be the D gene (5 bases each). CDR1 is DFQATT, CDR2 SNEGSKA, per germline (reference sequence). The CDR3 is 13 residues long. CDR3 protein: CSFQEGRGQVQYF. CDR3 DNA: TGCAGCTTTCAAGAGGGGCGAGGTCAGGTGCAGTATTTT.

The rearrangement uses TRBV7-2 and TRBJ2-7, with D uncertain. CDR1 is SGHTA, CDR2 FQGNSA, per germline. V was clipped by 3 bases and J by 6 bases, with 12 bases between them. The CDR3 has 13 amino acids. This CDR3 reads CASSLVQEPEQYF. The CDR3 region has the DNA TGTGCCAGCAGCTTGGTTCAGGAACCCGAGCAGTACTTC.

This clonotype was detected ten times or more. The chain couples TRBV5-1 to TRBJ2-1, with D perhaps matching TRBD2 (6 bases). V lost 0 bases and J lost 5, with 15 bases in between. Per germline, CDR1 SGHRS and CDR2 YFSETQ. This CDR3 has 16 amino acids. CDR3 nucleotides: TGCGCCAGCAGCTTGGTATTTTCGGGACTTCACAATGAGCAGTTCTTC. Its translation: CASSLVFSGLHNEQFF.

This clonotype occurred a few times. This chain connects TRBV18 to TRBJ1-5; 7 bases align to TRBD1. The germline V gene has CDR1 KGHSH and CDR2 LQKENI. The CDR3 has 14 amino acids. Losses at the gene ends were 3 bases for V and 10 bases for J; bases not matched to a gene: 9. The CDR3 spells CASSPPGGTGPQHF. The CDR3 DNA sequence: TGTGCCAGCTCACCTCCAGGGGGGACGGGACCCCAGCATTTT.